The 16 T cell receptor beta chains below come from one sample, sequenced in a study of spatial heterogeneity in lung cancer. As for time point: sample taken at primary tumor resection. Whole RNA, isolated from tumor, nontumor lung or frozen PBMC, was sequenced without prior sorting. TCRdb redid the calling of the 5' RACE reads with MiXCR, one entry per CDR3 protein. This sample has some 12,000 distinct CDR3 sequences, with about 6% found just once. The sample was normal lung tissue next to the tumor, taken at surgery. These receptor sequences come from a male donor with early-stage non-small cell lung cancer.

This clonotype was seen ten or more times. The V and J genes are TRBV5-1 and TRBJ1-3, with D possibly TRBD1 on 5 matching bases. V lost 1 base and J lost 2, with 16 bases in between. The CDR3 runs 17 residues. Germline loops: CDR1 SGHRS, CDR2 YFSETQ. As DNA, the CDR3 is TGCGCCAGCAGCTTGCAGGCATTGAGCAGGGCTGGAAACACCATATATTTT. Translated, it gives CASSLQALSRAGNTIYF.

This chain joins TRBV6-2 or TRBV6-3 and TRBJ1-1; TRBD1 matches at 8 bases. The length of the CDR3 is 12 residues. The V and J ends lost 6 bases and 10 bases, in that order; junction bases with no gene match: 7. Germline-derived CDR1 and CDR2 are MNHEY and SVGEGT. The CDR3 sequence: CASSRGQGRAFF. The CDR3 bases are TGTGCCAGCAGCCGAGGACAGGGAAGAGCTTTCTTT.

Comments on this clonotype: A single base separates this from a much larger clone, so it may be a read error. The rearrangement joins TRBV20-1 to TRBJ2-1; 9 positions agree with TRBD2. Germline-derived CDR1 and CDR2 are DFQATT and SNEGSKA (reference sequence). V lost 6 bases and J lost 8; bases outside the gene matches: 11. CDR3 length: 14 amino acids. The CDR3 sequence: CSAAREGRTDEQFF. CDR3 DNA: TGCAGTGCCGCGCGGGAGGGCCGAACGGATGAGCAGTTCTTC.

This clonotype was detected ten times or more. V usage is TRBV6-2 or TRBV6-3 and J usage is TRBJ2-2, with a possible D match to TRBD2 (5 bases). This CDR3 spans 15 amino acids. V dropped 7 bases and J dropped 5 bases, with 17 bases sitting between them. The germline gives CDR1 MNHEY, CDR2 SVGEGT. CDR3 residues: CASIRAPGRTGELFF. CDR3 bases: TGTGCCAGCATCCGGGCGCCGGGAAGAACCGGGGAGCTGTTTTTT.

The chain recombines TRBV20-1 with TRBJ1-5; the D is unclear. Germline V gene data show CDR1 as DFQATT and CDR2 as SNEGSKA (reference sequence). V shed 0 bases and J shed 4 bases, with 7 bases lying between them. This CDR3 is built from 13 residues. The CDR3 sequence: CSAREQLNQPQHF. The CDR3, as DNA: TGCAGTGCTAGAGAACAGCTAAATCAGCCCCAGCATTTT.

The table lists this clonotype with many counts. This clone may be a read error of a much larger clone one base away. The rearrangement uses TRBV30 and TRBJ1-5; no definite D call. The ends were cut back, 2 bases at V and 3 bases at J, with 11 bases in the middle. The germline V gene encodes CDR1 GTSNPN and CDR2 SVGIG (reference sequence). The CDR3 is 14 residues long. For the CDR3, the DNA is TGTGCCTGGAGTTTTGTGTGCGTCAATCAGCCCCAGCATTTT. It yields the protein CAWSFVCVNQPQHF.

This clonotype was detected many times. The V gene is TRBV20-1, the J gene TRBJ1-1; unclear D gene. The CDR3 contains 11 residues. V was trimmed by 5 bases and J by 4 bases, leaving 8 bases between them. In germline, CDR1 is DFQATT, CDR2 SNEGSKA (reference sequence). CDR3 amino acids: CSAQTLTEAFF. As DNA, the CDR3 is TGCAGTGCTCAGACCCTCACTGAAGCTTTCTTT.

This clonotype was seen repeatedly, ten times or more. The chain couples TRBV20-1 to TRBJ2-5; D is unclear. Trimming stripped 6 bases from V and 7 bases from J, with 12 bases between. Germline V gene sequence: CDR1 DFQATT, CDR2 SNEGSKA (reference sequence). The length of the CDR3 is 11 residues. DNA for the CDR3: TGCAGTGCGGATTGGGGTGGGACCCAGTACTTC. Its protein product is CSADWGGTQYF.

This clonotype has a count of ten or more. This chain uses TRBV14 with TRBJ1-2; D remains ambiguous. Trimming removed 5 bases at V and 6 bases at J, with 13 bases between. The length of the CDR3 is 13 residues. Germline V CDR1 and CDR2: SGHDN, FVKESK. The DNA for the CDR3 is TGTGCCAGCAGCAGAACTGGCGTACATGGCTACACCTTC. This sequence encodes CASSRTGVHGYTF.

This clonotype is medium-sized in the sample. This sequence joins TRBV30 and TRBJ2-7; 9 positions agree with TRBD2. Germline V lookup: CDR1 GTSNPN, CDR2 SVGIG (reference sequence). V was clipped by 1 base and J by 2 bases; unmatched bases: 6. There are 15 residues in the CDR3. The CDR3 sequence: CAWSAQTSGAYEQYF. CDR3 in DNA: TGTGCCTGGAGTGCCCAGACTAGCGGTGCCTACGAGCAGTACTTC.

This clonotype is medium-sized within its sample. The chain is built from TRBV12-3 or TRBV12-4 and TRBJ2-5, with D perhaps TRBD2 (7 bases). V lost 1 base to trimming and J lost 6 bases, with 12 bases between them. This CDR3 contains 14 residues. The CDR3 region is CASSLGGGGQTQYF. In nucleotides, the CDR3 is TGTGCCAGCAGTTTAGGGGGAGGGGGTCAGACCCAGTACTTC.

This clonotype was observed many times. This chain uses TRBV5-1 with TRBJ2-1; D is perhaps TRBD1 or TRBD2 (6 bases each). V was cut by 4 bases and J by 8 bases, with 19 bases left in between. Germline-derived CDR1 and CDR2 are SGHRS and YFSETQ. This CDR3 is built from 15 residues. The DNA of the CDR3 is TGCGCCAGCAGCCCGGGACTCCTCGGGGGCGATGAGCAGTTCTTC. Translation: CASSPGLLGGDEQFF.

This clonotype appeared many times. The J gene is TRBJ2-1, the V gene TRBV7-8, with no clear D. Trimming removed 5 bases from V and 2 bases from J, with 1 base in between. This CDR3 region has 11 residues. Germline lookup yields CDR1 SGHVS and CDR2 FQNEAQ. DNA for the CDR3: TGTGCCAGCAGCCCCTACAATGAGCAGTTCTTC. Its translation is CASSPYNEQFF.

There are many counts of this clonotype. The J gene is TRBJ1-2, the V gene TRBV30, with no clear D. The V end was cut by 2 bases, the J end by 7 bases, with 11 bases between. Germline CDR1 is GTSNPN and CDR2 is SVGIG (reference sequence). The CDR3 covers 12 residues. The CDR3 DNA reads as TGTGCCTGGAGTTATCTGGGTCGTGGCTACACCTTC. This sequence encodes CAWSYLGRGYTF.

This clonotype is judged medium-sized. The chain is built from TRBV19 and TRBJ1-2; possibly TRBD1 for D (6 bases). The CDR3 runs to 15 residues. Germline loops: CDR1 LNHDA, CDR2 SQIVND (reference sequence). Trimming stripped 6 bases from V and 0 bases from J, with 14 bases between. The chain's CDR3 is CASRAGEYPNYGYTF. The CDR3 region has the DNA TGTGCCAGTAGGGCAGGGGAGTACCCTAACTATGGCTACACCTTC.

This clonotype turned up a few times. V usage is TRBV5-1 and J usage is TRBJ2-7; TRBD1 agrees at 11 bases. CDR3 length: 14 residues. CDR1 SGHRS and CDR2 YFSETQ come from the germline V gene. V shed 4 bases, J shed 6 bases, and the junction held 6 bases outside the gene matches. The CDR3 sequence: CASSPRTGGREQYF. CDR3 in DNA: TGCGCCAGCAGCCCCAGGACAGGGGGCCGCGAGCAGTACTTC.